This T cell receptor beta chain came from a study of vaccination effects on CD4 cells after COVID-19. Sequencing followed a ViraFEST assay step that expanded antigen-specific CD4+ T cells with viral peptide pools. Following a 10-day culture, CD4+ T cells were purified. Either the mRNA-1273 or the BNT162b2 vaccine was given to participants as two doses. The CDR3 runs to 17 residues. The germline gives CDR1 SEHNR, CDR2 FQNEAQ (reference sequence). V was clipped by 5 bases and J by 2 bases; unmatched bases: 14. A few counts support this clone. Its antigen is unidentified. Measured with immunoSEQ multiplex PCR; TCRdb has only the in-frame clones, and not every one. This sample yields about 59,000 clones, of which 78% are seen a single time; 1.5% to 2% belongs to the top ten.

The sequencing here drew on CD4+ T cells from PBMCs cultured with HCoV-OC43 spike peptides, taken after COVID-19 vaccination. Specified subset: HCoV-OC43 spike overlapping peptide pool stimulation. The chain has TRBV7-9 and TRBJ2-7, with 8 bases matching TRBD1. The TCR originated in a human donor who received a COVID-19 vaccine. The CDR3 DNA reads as TGTGCCAGCAGCCCAGGAGCAGGGGGCGACTCAACCTACGAGCAGTACGTC. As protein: CASSPGAGGDSTYEQYV.